This entry lists 24 T cell receptor beta chains sequenced from one sample in a study of blood T cell repertoires in COVID-19. Clones were sequenced by immunoSEQ multiplex PCR, and TCRdb holds only the in-frame ones, with some missing. The sample has 200,000 to 300,000 clones, around four fifths seen once; the top ten hold approximately 6.3%. The sample consisted of peripheral blood. Receptor source: a woman aged 60-75 years with active or convalescent COVID-19.

This rearrangement joins TRBV6-1 to TRBJ2-7; D might be TRBD1 (6 bases). V was shortened by 0 bases and J by 3 bases, with 9 bases between the two germline ends. The germline V gene encodes CDR1 MNHNS and CDR2 SASEGT. The CDR3 is 14 residues long. CDR3 in amino acids: CASSEAGTSYEQYV. Here the CDR3 DNA reads TGTGCCAGCAGTGAAGCGGGGACAAGCTACGAGCAGTACGTC.

The rearrangement joins TRBV9 to TRBJ2-3, with TRBD1 matching over 8 bases. The V gene end was trimmed by 6 bases and the J gene end by 1 base; junction bases not matched to a gene: 4. CDR3 length: 14 amino acids. Per the germline V gene, CDR1 is SGDLS and CDR2 is YYNGEE. The CDR3, as DNA: TGTGCCAGCAATAAGGACAGGGGCACAGATACGCAGTATTTT. Amino acid sequence: CASNKDRGTDTQYF.

The rearrangement links TRBV10-2 to TRBJ2-3; TRBD2 agrees at 8 bases. From germline, CDR1 is WSHSY and CDR2 SAAADI. The V gene end was trimmed by 10 bases and the J gene end by 3 bases; junction bases not matched to a gene: 9. The CDR3 is made up of 14 amino acids. The CDR3 region is CATHPGLGTDTQYF. The CDR3 DNA sequence: TGCGCCACCCACCCGGGACTAGGGACAGATACGCAGTATTTT.

V usage is TRBV11-2 and J usage is TRBJ2-5, with TRBD2 identical over 8 bases. The CDR3 has 13 residues. Germline CDR1 reads SGHAT; CDR2 reads FQNNGV. The J segment lost 2 bases and the V segment lost 5 bases, leaving 1 base of the junction unmatched. CDR3 region: CASSKRGQETQYF. DNA of the CDR3: TGTGCCAGCAGCAAGCGGGGGCAAGAGACCCAGTACTTC.

The CDR3 loop reads CAISESKPVVSDGYTF. The DNA of the CDR3 is TGTGCCATCAGTGAGTCGAAACCGGTGGTCTCCGATGGCTACACCTTC. The rearrangement joins TRBV10-3 to TRBJ1-2; D gene unclear. The CDR3 contains 16 residues. Trimming took 0 bases from V and 6 from J, leaving 17 bases between them. Germline V gene data show CDR1 as ENHRY and CDR2 as SYGVKD.

The gene calls are TRBV5-1 and TRBJ2-5; the match to TRBD2 covers 16 bases. Germline V gives CDR1 SGHRS, CDR2 YFSETQ. With 1 base clipped from V and 5 bases from J, the junction kept 2 bases outside the gene matches. The CDR3 sequence is 16 residues long. The CDR3 nucleotides read TGCGCCAGCAGCTTGACGGGACTAGCGGGGGGGGAGACCCAGTACTTC. Its protein is CASSLTGLAGGETQYF.

This clone was observed a handful of times. In DNA, the CDR3 is TGTGCCAGCAGTTTACGAACGGGACAAAACTATGGCTACACCTTC. The encoded protein is CASSLRTGQNYGYTF. This chain uses TRBV27 with TRBJ1-2, with D tentatively TRBD1 (6 bases). The V gene lost 2 bases and the J gene lost 2 bases, with 12 bases spanning the gap. Per the germline V gene, CDR1 is MNHEY and CDR2 is SMNVEV (reference sequence). This CDR3 has 15 residues.

The genes are TRBV16 and TRBJ1-5, with 9 bases identical to TRBD1. Losses at the gene ends were 4 bases for V and 2 bases for J; bases not matched to a gene: 6. The germline CDR1 and CDR2 sequences are KGHSY and FQNENV. The CDR3 runs 16 residues. As DNA, the CDR3 is TGTGCCAGCAGCCGCCGGACAGGGGATCGCAATCAGCCCCAGCATTTT. Translating gives CASSRRTGDRNQPQHF.

The J gene is TRBJ1-2, the V gene TRBV19; D call uncertain. Germline V gives CDR1 LNHDA, CDR2 SQIVND (reference sequence). The CDR3 is made up of 18 amino acids. Trimming removed 2 bases at V and 5 bases at J, with 24 bases between. CDR3 nucleotide sequence: TGTGCCAGTAGTATAACTTGGGCAGACGGTAGTAACTCTTATGGCTACACCTTC. This translates into CASSITWADGSNSYGYTF.

The rearrangement uses TRBV29-1 and TRBJ2-1; 11 bases fit TRBD2. V was pared by 3 bases and J by 7 bases, with 2 bases of the junction left unmatched. The V gene's germline CDR1 is SQVTM and CDR2 ANQGSEA. The CDR3 is made up of 13 amino acids. This chain's CDR3 is CSVDLAGGNEQFF. The CDR3 region has the DNA TGCAGCGTTGATCTAGCGGGAGGTAATGAGCAGTTCTTC.

This chain connects TRBV7-8 to TRBJ2-7; TRBD1 matches at 7 bases. The V segment lost 5 bases and the J segment 2 bases; nucleotides outside the gene matches: 6. Germline CDR1 reads SGHVS; CDR2 reads FQNEAQ. The CDR3 has 14 residues. The CDR3 bases are TGTGCCAGCAGCACGGACAGGTTCACCTACGAGCAGTACGTC. This sequence encodes CASSTDRFTYEQYV.

The chain is built from TRBV4-2 and TRBJ2-1, with D unclear. CDR1 and CDR2 (germline): LGHNA, YNFKEQ. The ends were cut back, 4 bases at V and 0 bases at J, with 7 bases in the middle. The CDR3 loop spans 14 amino acids. Here the CDR3 DNA reads TGTGCCAGCAGCCTTCGGAGCTCCTACAATGAGCAGTTCTTC. Protein product: CASSLRSSYNEQFF.

The gene calls are TRBV14 and TRBJ1-2; D is unclear. Per the germline V gene, CDR1 is SGHDN and CDR2 is FVKESK. This CDR3 has 13 residues. Trimming shortened V by 0 bases and J by 7 bases, and 9 bases separated the two germline ends. CDR3 coding DNA: TGTGCCAGCAGCCAAGATACTATAGGTGGCTACACCTTC. The encoded protein is CASSQDTIGGYTF. Full variable domain (missing parts from reference TRBV14 and TRBJ1-2): EAGVTQFPSHSVIEKGQTVTLRCDPISGHDNLYWYRRVMGKEIKFLLHFVKESKQDESGMPNNRFLAERTGGTYSTLKVQPAELEDSGVYFCASSQDTIGGYTFGSGTRLTVV.

This chain joins TRBV5-1 and TRBJ2-1; D possibly corresponds to TRBD1 (6 bases). The V gene lost 6 bases and the J gene lost 9 bases, with 10 bases spanning the gap. This CDR3 is built from 11 residues. The germline CDR1 and CDR2 sequences are SGHRS and YFSETQ. The CDR3 nucleotides read TGCGCCAGCACCCTAGGGGGTGAGCAGTTCTTC. Protein: CASTLGGEQFF.

The chain employs TRBV10-2 and TRBJ1-1; D unresolved. Deletions cut 5 bases from V and 7 bases from J, with 11 bases between. The CDR3 consists of 12 residues. Germline-derived CDR1 and CDR2 are WSHSY and SAAADI. The DNA of the CDR3 is TGCGCCAGCAGTCTTATAGAGAATGAAGCTTTCTTT. Its protein product is CASSLIENEAFF.

This rearrangement joins TRBV11-2 to TRBJ2-2, with D tentatively TRBD2 (6 bases). The V gene's germline CDR1 is SGHAT and CDR2 FQNNGV. V was clipped by 1 base and J by 3 bases, with 15 bases between them. The CDR3 runs to 17 residues. CDR3 in DNA: TGTGCCAGCAGCTTAGTAGGGACGGGGGAGGACACCGGGGAGCTGTTTTTT. It yields the protein CASSLVGTGEDTGELFF.

CDR3 sequence: CASSYGQGAAFF. The CDR3 nucleotides are TGTGCCAGCAGCTACGGACAGGGGGCAGCTTTCTTT. The chain has TRBV6-5 and TRBJ1-1; 11 bases fit TRBD1. With 6 bases clipped from V and 10 bases from J, the junction kept 4 bases outside the gene matches. The CDR3 runs 12 residues. Germline V CDR1 and CDR2: MNHEY, SVGAGI.

The gene calls are TRBV3-1 (or the pseudogene TRBV3-2) and TRBJ2-3; 7 bases map to TRBD1. Per the germline V gene, CDR1 is LGHDT and CDR2 is YNNKEL (reference sequence). This CDR3 has 14 residues. Trimming took 4 bases from V and 4 from J; bases not matched to a gene: 5. The CDR3 reads CASSRTGVPDTQYF. The CDR3 DNA sequence: TGTGCCAGCAGCCGAACAGGGGTTCCAGATACGCAGTATTTT.

CDR3 in DNA: TGTGCCAGTACCAGGACAGGATCTAATGAAAAACTGTTTTTT. Amino acids: CASTRTGSNEKLFF. This chain connects TRBV19 to TRBJ1-4; 7 bases match TRBD1. The CDR3 runs to 14 residues. Trimming cost V 7 bases and J 3 bases; bases outside gene matches: 5. Germline assignment: CDR1 LNHDA and CDR2 SQIVND (reference sequence).

The chain has TRBV14 and TRBJ2-5; 10 bases match TRBD2. Germline assignment: CDR1 SGHDN and CDR2 FVKESK. The CDR3 is made up of 15 amino acids. With V trimmed by 0 bases and J by 5 bases, 3 bases remained unmatched. CDR3 DNA: TGTGCCAGCAGCCAAGATACTAGCGGGATGGAGACCCAGTACTTC. Translating it yields CASSQDTSGMETQYF.

The genes are TRBV28 and TRBJ2-7; TRBD2 aligns across 8 bases. Per the germline V gene, CDR1 is MDHEN and CDR2 is SYDVKM. The CDR3 consists of 14 residues. V trimming: 3 bases; J trimming: 5 bases; junction bases outside the gene matches: 6. This CDR3 is CASSFRREANEQYF. The DNA of the CDR3 is TGTGCCAGCAGTTTCCGGCGGGAGGCCAACGAGCAGTACTTC.

This clone has just a few counts. V gene TRBV12-3 or TRBV12-4 combines with J gene TRBJ1-1; D is unresolved. V was cut by 3 bases and J by 8 bases, with 13 bases left in between. The CDR3 runs 13 residues. The CDR3 sequence: CASSFDTATEAFF. For the CDR3, the DNA is TGTGCCAGCAGTTTTGACACTGCGACGGAAGCTTTCTTT.

The chain has TRBV24-1 and TRBJ2-3, with TRBD1 matching 9 bases. Losses at the gene ends were 11 bases for V and 2 bases for J; bases not matched to a gene: 13. This CDR3 region has 16 residues. CDR1 is KGHDR and CDR2 is SFDVKD in the germline V gene. This chain's CDR3 is CAIPHVQGAPTDTQYF. The CDR3 coding sequence is TGTGCCATCCCCCACGTACAGGGGGCGCCCACAGATACGCAGTATTTT.

This chain uses TRBV6-5 with TRBJ1-3, with TRBD1 matching over 9 bases. The V gene's germline CDR1 is MNHEY and CDR2 SVGAGI. CDR3 length: 13 residues. J lost 5 bases, V lost 10 bases, and 6 bases had no gene match. The DNA of the CDR3 is TGTGCCACCCAGACAGGGGGTAGAAACACCATATATTTT. Translating it yields CATQTGGRNTIYF.